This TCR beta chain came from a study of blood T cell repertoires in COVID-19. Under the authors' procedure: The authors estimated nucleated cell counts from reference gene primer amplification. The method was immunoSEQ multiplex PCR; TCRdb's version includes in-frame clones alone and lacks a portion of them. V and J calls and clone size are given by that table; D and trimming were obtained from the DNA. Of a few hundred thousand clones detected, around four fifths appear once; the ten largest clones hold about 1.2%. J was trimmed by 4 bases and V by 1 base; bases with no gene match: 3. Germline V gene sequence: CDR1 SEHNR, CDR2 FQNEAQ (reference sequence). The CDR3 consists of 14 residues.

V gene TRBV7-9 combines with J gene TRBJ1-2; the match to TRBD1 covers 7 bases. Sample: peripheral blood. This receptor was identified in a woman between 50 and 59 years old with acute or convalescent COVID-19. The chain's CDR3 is CASSLGWDSYGYTF. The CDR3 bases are TGTGCCAGCAGCTTAGGGTGGGACAGCTATGGCTACACCTTC.